Below, one T cell receptor (beta chain) is given with its context. What this receptor recognizes is not known. The input lacks base qualities; no much larger clone sits a single base away. Collaborating institutions collected whole blood in K2EDTA tubes following their own protocols. For TCRbeta analysis, collaborators shipped samples as frozen whole blood, isolated PBMCs, or DNA extracted from either of those sample types. The immunoSEQ Assay, a bias-controlled multiplex PCR, was used to amplify TCRbeta CDR3 regions from genomic DNA. Regarding the original processing steps: Nucleated cell counts per sample were estimated from amplification of reference gene primers within the assay. To quantify the absolute abundance of each unique TCRbeta CDR3 rearrangement, sequence reads were collapsed and filtered. Productive Simpson clonality was computed per sample as the square root of Simpson's diversity index over productive rearrangements. Not all clones reach the TCRdb copy of this immuneACCESS table, which keeps in-frame sequences only. Checked studies attribute under half of the gap to unresolved V genes and leave the rest unexplained. The DNA was the basis for D and trimming; V, J and clone size are from that table. Present in this sample are about 97,000 clones, approximately 90% of which were seen just once. The leading ten clones occupy roughly 17% of the sample.

The V and J ends are trimmed by 3 bases and 3 bases, leaving 11 bases between them. The CDR3 measures 14 amino acids from cysteine to phenylalanine. Of all the DNA, just the CDR3 is kept, 42 bases in frame from base 1. Taken from the germline V gene (reference sequence), the CDR1 and CDR2 loops are LNHDA and SQIVND. This entry belongs to a study of blood T cell repertoires in COVID-19 (TCRdb year 2020). General notes on the study: Samples from collaborators originated in the United States, Italy and Spain and spanned both the acute and convalescent phases of COVID-19. The material from the prospective study consisted of cDNA or gDNA derived from T cells, B-cell-depleted T cells, or PBMCs. Deeply sampled blood TCRbeta repertoires from subjects exposed to, actively infected with, or recovered from COVID-19 were included in the dataset. The repertoires were made available in a free public database intended to serve as a resource for research on the immune response to SARS-CoV-2. Samples were obtained from the ongoing ImmuneRACE study (first 160 participants) and from over 1,000 subjects provided by 6 global collaborators. A de-identified subject ID, COVID-19 status, age in years and sex were almost always included in the sample metadata. HLA class I and class II types, where available, came from metadata supplied by the sample provider rather than from assay-based typing.

Study-level results and caveats: How much clinical and demographic metadata was included differed by source and by participant, and the metadata was provided uncurated.

Source material: peripheral blood. This clonotype was obtained from a man aged 50-59 years with acute or convalescent COVID-19. The sequence links TRBV19 to TRBJ1-1, with TRBD1 as a weak D call on 6 bases. CDR3 reads: CASSIWGLDTEAFF. The nucleotide sequence reads TGTGCCAGTAGTATCTGGGGGCTGGACACTGAAGCTTTCTTT.